This T cell receptor beta chain was profiled in a study of human T cells and chemical hapten exposure. Study details: An approximately 2 cm by approximately 2 cm inner upper arm patch received 2% DPC for sensitization. Once 0.01% DPC had been applied to the upper back by patch test, readings were taken at 6 days.

This clonotype has more than one count but fewer than ten. TCRdb redid the calling of the RACE reads with MiXCR, one entry per CDR3 protein. The sample records roughly 50,000 distinct CDR3 sequences, roughly 10% being singletons. Time point denoted: pre-sensitization, week 0. Treatment denoted: therapeutic diphenylcyclopropenone sensitization with weekly scalp DPC. Unfractionated whole blood yielded total RNA. Sample: whole blood, taken in connection with sensitization to the hapten diphenylcyclopropenone (DPC). The clonotype originates from a woman aged 25 to 39 with alopecia areata. Some clones in this sample may be carry-over from other donors' samples.

The CDR3 loop reads CASSYDRGQINTEAFF. The DNA for the CDR3 is TGTGCCAGCAGTTACGACAGGGGGCAAATCAACACTGAAGCTTTCTTT. The rearrangement uses TRBV6-5 and TRBJ1-1; 10 positions agree with TRBD1. CDR1 is MNHEY and CDR2 is SVGAGI in the germline V gene. The CDR3 consists of 16 residues. After removal of 2 bases from V and 2 bases from J, the junction contained 5 bases not matched to a gene.